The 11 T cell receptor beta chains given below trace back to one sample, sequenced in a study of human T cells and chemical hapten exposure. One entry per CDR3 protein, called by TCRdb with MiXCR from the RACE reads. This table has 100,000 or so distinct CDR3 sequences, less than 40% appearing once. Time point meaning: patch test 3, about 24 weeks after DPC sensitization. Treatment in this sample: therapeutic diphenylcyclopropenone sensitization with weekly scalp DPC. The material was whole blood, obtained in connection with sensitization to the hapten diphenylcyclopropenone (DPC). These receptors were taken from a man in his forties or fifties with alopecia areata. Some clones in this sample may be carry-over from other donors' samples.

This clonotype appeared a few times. CDR3 coding DNA: TGTGCCAGCACCCACACGGACCCCTACGAGCAGTACGTC. Its translation: CASTHTDPYEQYV. The V gene is TRBV21-1, the J gene TRBJ2-7. TRBV21-1 is listed as a pseudogene. The CDR3 is 13 residues long.

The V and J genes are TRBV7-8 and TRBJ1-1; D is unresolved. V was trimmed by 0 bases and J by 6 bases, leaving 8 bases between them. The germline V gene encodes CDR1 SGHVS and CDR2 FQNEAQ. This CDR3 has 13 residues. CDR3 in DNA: TGTGCCAGCAGCTTAGCGGGGTACGCTGAAGCTTTCTTT. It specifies CASSLAGYAEAFF.

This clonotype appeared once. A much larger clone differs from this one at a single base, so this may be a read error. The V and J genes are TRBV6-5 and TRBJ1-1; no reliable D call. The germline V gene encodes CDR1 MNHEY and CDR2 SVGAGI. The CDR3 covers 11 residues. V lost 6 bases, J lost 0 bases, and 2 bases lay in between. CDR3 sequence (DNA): TGTGCCAGCAGCATGAACACTGAAGCTTTCTTT. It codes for CASSMNTEAFF.

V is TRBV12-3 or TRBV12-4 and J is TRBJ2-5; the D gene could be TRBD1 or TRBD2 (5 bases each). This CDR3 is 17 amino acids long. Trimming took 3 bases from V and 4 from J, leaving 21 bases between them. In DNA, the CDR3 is TGTGCCAGCAGTTTGGCTGTCGGGACCCCGAGTGCAGAGACCCAGTACTTC. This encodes CASSLAVGTPSAETQYF.

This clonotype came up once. The CDR3 sequence: CSARTLAGLDTQYF. The CDR3 DNA reads TGCAGTGCTAGGACACTAGCGGGATTAGATACGCAGTATTTT. The chain has TRBV20-1 and TRBJ2-3; 10 bases match TRBD2. Germline assignment: CDR1 DFQATT and CDR2 SNEGSKA (reference sequence). V trimming: 3 bases; J trimming: 5 bases; junction bases outside the gene matches: 5. The CDR3 runs 14 residues.

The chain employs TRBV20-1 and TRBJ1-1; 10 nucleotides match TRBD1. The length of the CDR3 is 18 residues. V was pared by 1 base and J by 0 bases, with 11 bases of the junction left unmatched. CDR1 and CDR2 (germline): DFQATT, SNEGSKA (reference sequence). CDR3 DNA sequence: TGCAGTGCTAGAGCCCCCCCCGGGACAGGGGACTTGAACACTGAAGCTTTCTTT. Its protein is CSARAPPGTGDLNTEAFF.

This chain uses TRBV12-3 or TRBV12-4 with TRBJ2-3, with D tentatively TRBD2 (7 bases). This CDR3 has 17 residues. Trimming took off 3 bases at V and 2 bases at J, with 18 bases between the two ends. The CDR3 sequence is CASSFKRGGTNTDTQYF. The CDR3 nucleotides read TGTGCCAGCAGTTTTAAGAGAGGGGGGACTAACACAGATACGCAGTATTTT.

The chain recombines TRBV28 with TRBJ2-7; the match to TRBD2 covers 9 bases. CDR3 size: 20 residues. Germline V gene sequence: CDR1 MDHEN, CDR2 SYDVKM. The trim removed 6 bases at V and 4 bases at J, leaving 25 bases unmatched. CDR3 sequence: CASRQTYRGRLAGLRYEQYF. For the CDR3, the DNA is TGTGCCAGCAGGCAGACCTACAGGGGCAGGCTAGCGGGACTTCGTTACGAGCAGTACTTC.

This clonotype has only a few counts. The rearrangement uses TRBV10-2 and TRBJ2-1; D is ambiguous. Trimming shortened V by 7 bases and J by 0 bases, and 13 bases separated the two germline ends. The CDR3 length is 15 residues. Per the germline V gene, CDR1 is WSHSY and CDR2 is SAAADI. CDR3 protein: CASTLSASSYNEQFF. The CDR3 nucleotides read TGCGCCAGCACCCTAAGCGCGAGCTCCTACAATGAGCAGTTCTTC.

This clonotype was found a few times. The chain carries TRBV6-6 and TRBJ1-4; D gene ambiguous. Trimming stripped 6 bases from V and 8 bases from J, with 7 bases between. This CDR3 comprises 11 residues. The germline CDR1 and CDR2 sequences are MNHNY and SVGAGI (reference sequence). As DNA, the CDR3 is TGTGCCAGCAGGGTCGGGGAAAAACTGTTTTTT. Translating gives CASRVGEKLFF.

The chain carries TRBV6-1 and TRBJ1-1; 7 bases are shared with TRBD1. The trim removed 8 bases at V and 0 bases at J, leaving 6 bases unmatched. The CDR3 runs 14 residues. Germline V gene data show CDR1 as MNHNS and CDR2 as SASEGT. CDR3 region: CASPGGGLNTEAFF. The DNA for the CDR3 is TGTGCCAGCCCCGGAGGGGGCTTGAACACTGAAGCTTTCTTT.